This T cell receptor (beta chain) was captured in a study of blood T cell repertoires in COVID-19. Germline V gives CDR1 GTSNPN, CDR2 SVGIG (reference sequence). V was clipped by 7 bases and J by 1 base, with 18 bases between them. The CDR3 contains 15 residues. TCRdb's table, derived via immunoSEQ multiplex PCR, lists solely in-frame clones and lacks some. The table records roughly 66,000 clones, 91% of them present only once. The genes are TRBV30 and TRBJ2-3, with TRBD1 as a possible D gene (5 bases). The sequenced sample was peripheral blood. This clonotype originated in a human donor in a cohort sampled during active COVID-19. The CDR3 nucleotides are TGTGCCTCAGAACTCCAGGGTTCGGGCACAGATACGCAGTATTTT. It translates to CASELQGSGTDTQYF. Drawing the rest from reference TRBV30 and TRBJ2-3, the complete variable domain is SQTIHQWPATLVQPVGSPLSLECTVEGTSNPNLYWYRQAAGRGLQLLFYSVGIGQISSEVPQNLSASRPQDRQFILSSKKLLLSDSGFYLCASELQGSGTDTQYFGPGTRLTVL.